What follows are 29 T cell receptor beta chains derived from one specimen sequenced in a study of early T cells in non-severe SARS-CoV-2 infection. TCRdb reprocessed the 5' RACE reads with MiXCR, giving one entry per CDR3 protein. In the table there are about 61,000 distinct CDR3 sequences, about 11% of which are singletons. The starting material was whole blood, obtained at baseline. All receptors derive from an adult who was a healthcare worker with PCR-confirmed SARS-CoV-2 infection or an uninfected control (not recorded which). The donor label of this sample is uncertain.

This clonotype was counted between two and nine times. The chain combines TRBV2 with TRBJ1-1, with D possibly being TRBD1 (5 bases). CDR3 length: 11 amino acids. Between the trimmed V and J ends, which lost 10 bases and 0 bases, there was a span of 6 bases. Per the germline V gene, CDR1 is SNHLY and CDR2 is FYNNEI. This CDR3 reads CAIQVNTEAFF. Written as DNA, the CDR3 is TGTGCCATACAGGTGAACACTGAAGCTTTCTTT.

This clonotype was counted only a few times. The V and J genes are TRBV29-1 and TRBJ1-1; D unclear. Trimming stripped 7 bases from V and 2 bases from J, with 8 bases between. Germline CDR1 and CDR2: SQVTM and ANQGSEA. The CDR3 sequence is 11 residues long. In DNA, the CDR3 is TGCAGCGGAAGACGTAACACTGAAGCTTTCTTT. This translates into CSGRRNTEAFF.

This clonotype was detected only a few times. The chain is built from TRBV10-2 and TRBJ2-3; D may be TRBD2 (6 bases). The CDR3 spans 14 residues. CDR1 is WSHSY and CDR2 is SAAADI in the germline V gene. The V gene lost 0 bases and the J gene lost 6 bases, with 10 bases spanning the gap. In DNA form, the CDR3 reads TGCGCCAGCAGTGAGTCGACTAGTTTTGATACGCAGTATTTT. Its protein is CASSESTSFDTQYF.

This clonotype was seen at least ten times. The V gene is TRBV10-1, the J gene TRBJ1-1; 8 bases match TRBD1. Germline CDR1 reads WNHNN; CDR2 reads SYGVQD (reference sequence). V lost 6 bases, J lost 2 bases, and 5 bases stayed unmatched. This CDR3 has 14 residues. The chain's CDR3 is CASSSGGGNTEAFF. CDR3 DNA sequence: TGCGCCAGCAGCTCAGGGGGCGGAAACACTGAAGCTTTCTTT.

The chain links TRBV6-5 to TRBJ1-5; 8 positions match TRBD1. The germline V gene encodes CDR1 MNHEY and CDR2 SVGAGI. CDR3 length: 15 residues. Trimming removed 6 bases from V and 1 base from J; junction bases left unmatched: 5. CDR3 protein: CASSKDRASNQPQHF. The CDR3 DNA is TGTGCCAGCAGCAAGGACAGGGCCAGCAATCAGCCCCAGCATTTT.

This clonotype was seen many times. The chain employs TRBV3-1 and TRBJ2-2; D is unresolved. This CDR3 has 13 amino acids. Looked up from germline, CDR1 is LGHDT and CDR2 is YNNKEL (reference sequence). Trimming shortened V by 5 bases and J by 1 base, and 5 bases separated the two germline ends. CDR3: CASSSWNTGELFF. The CDR3 DNA reads as TGTGCCAGCAGCTCTTGGAACACCGGGGAGCTGTTTTTT.

This clonotype was seen repeatedly, ten times or more. The V call is TRBV10-3, the J call TRBJ1-1; 12 nucleotides agree with TRBD1. Looked up from germline, CDR1 is ENHRY and CDR2 is SYGVKD. The CDR3 consists of 15 residues. V shed 6 bases and J 3 bases; nucleotides not matched to a gene: 5. The CDR3 loop is CAISPGQGADTEAFF. As DNA, the CDR3 is TGTGCCATCAGCCCGGGACAGGGGGCAGACACTGAAGCTTTCTTT.

This clonotype came up many times. The rearrangement uses TRBV3-1 and TRBJ1-2, with TRBD1 identical over 9 bases. This CDR3 spans 14 amino acids. CDR1 and CDR2 (germline): LGHDT, YNNKEL (reference sequence). Germline trimming cut 4 bases from V and 8 bases from J; bases unmatched to any gene: 8. This chain's CDR3 is CASSRGQGRDGYTF. The CDR3 DNA reads as TGTGCCAGCAGCCGAGGACAGGGGAGGGACGGCTACACCTTC.

The chain couples TRBV5-4 to TRBJ1-1, with D perhaps matching TRBD1 (5 bases). Germline CDR1 is SGHNT and CDR2 is YYREEE (reference sequence). The V end was cut by 0 bases, the J end by 4 bases, with 10 bases between. CDR3 size: 14 residues. As DNA, the CDR3 is TGTGCCAGCAGCTTGGGGGGCGCGGGCACTGAAGCTTTCTTT. It encodes CASSLGGAGTEAFF.

This clonotype occurred a few times. The chain joins TRBV7-2 to TRBJ1-6; D is unclear. Trimming removed 5 bases at V and 7 bases at J, with 6 bases between. Germline V lookup: CDR1 SGHTA, CDR2 FQGNSA. This CDR3 is built from 12 residues. Written as DNA, the CDR3 is TGTGCCAGCAGCGCCCGAAATTCACCCCTCCACTTT. Protein: CASSARNSPLHF.

This clonotype was counted many times. J is TRBJ1-1 and V is TRBV13, with 7 bases aligning to TRBD1. Trimming cost V 2 bases and J 1 base; bases outside gene matches: 10. This CDR3 contains 17 residues. CDR1 PRHDT and CDR2 FYEKMQ come from the germline V gene (reference sequence). The CDR3 region is CASSLRGPDLWNTEAFF. In DNA, the CDR3 is TGTGCCAGCAGCTTAAGGGGGCCCGACTTATGGAACACTGAAGCTTTCTTT.

This clonotype was detected many times. The chain joins TRBV21-1 to TRBJ2-7; the DNA was not compared with TRBD1, the D call given in the table. TRBV21-1 is a documented pseudogene. The CDR3 consists of 15 residues. The CDR3 DNA follows: TGTGCCAGCAGCAAAGTTATGGACAGGGGATACGAGCAGTACGTC. Translation: CASSKVMDRGYEQYV.

This clonotype was observed many times. The V call is TRBV3-1, the J call TRBJ2-4; D may be TRBD1 (6 bases). Germline CDR1 and CDR2: LGHDT and YNNKEL (reference sequence). Trimming pared 1 base from V and 0 bases from J, leaving 13 bases between. This CDR3 comprises 17 residues. CDR3 in amino acids: CASSQAVQGIAKNIQYF. DNA for the CDR3: TGTGCCAGCAGCCAAGCAGTCCAGGGGATAGCCAAAAACATTCAGTACTTC.

This clonotype was seen many times. The chain employs TRBV4-3 and TRBJ1-1; TRBD1 matches at 11 bases. Germline loops: CDR1 LGHNA, CDR2 YSLEER. V trimming: 0 bases; J trimming: 11 bases; junction bases outside the gene matches: 8. The CDR3 covers 15 residues. The CDR3 loop reads CASSQDLDRGLEAFF. The CDR3 DNA follows: TGCGCCAGCAGCCAAGATCTGGACAGGGGGCTGGAGGCTTTCTTT.

J is TRBJ2-3 and V is TRBV7-9; D gene ambiguous. Germline lookup yields CDR1 SEHNR and CDR2 FQNEAQ (reference sequence). V lost 8 bases to trimming and J lost 0 bases, with 12 bases between them. This CDR3 comprises 14 residues. The CDR3 DNA is TGTGCCAGCGGCCCATCAGGTAGCACAGATACGCAGTATTTT. It codes for CASGPSGSTDTQYF.

This clonotype was seen a handful of times. CDR3 sequence reads: CASSEVSYEQYV. The DNA of the CDR3 is TGTGCCAGCAGTGAAGTCAGCTACGAGCAGTACGTC. The chain joins TRBV2 to TRBJ2-7; unclear D gene. The CDR3 covers 12 residues. V gave up 1 base and J gave up 3 bases, with 4 bases separating them. Germline CDR1 SNHLY, CDR2 FYNNEI.

This clonotype has a count of ten or more. The CDR3 loop is CASSLPQGNEQFF. The CDR3 region has the DNA TGTGCCAGCAGCTTACCCCAGGGGAATGAGCAGTTCTTC. The rearrangement links TRBV5-8 to TRBJ2-1; the D gene is possibly TRBD1 (6 bases). Germline CDR1 SGHTS, CDR2 YDEGEE. Trimming pared 2 bases from V and 7 bases from J, leaving 10 bases between. The CDR3 length is 13 residues.

The chain joins TRBV20-1 to TRBJ1-1; 9 nucleotides align to TRBD1. Germline CDR1 and CDR2: DFQATT and SNEGSKA (reference sequence). Trimming at V came to 6 bases and at J to 8 bases, leaving 13 bases not matched to a gene. The CDR3 runs 14 residues. The CDR3 here is CSARPGQGKLEAFF. As DNA, the CDR3 is TGCAGTGCCCGGCCGGGACAGGGCAAATTAGAAGCTTTCTTT.

The CDR3, as DNA: TGTGCCAGCAGTGCAGGGGCCGGGGCTTGGTACTTC. Protein sequence: CASSAGAGAWYF. V usage is TRBV25-1 and J usage is TRBJ2-5, with a tentative D call TRBD1 (6 bases). The CDR3 spans 12 residues. The V end was cut by 4 bases, the J end by 13 bases, with 16 bases between. Germline V lookup: CDR1 MGHDK, CDR2 SYGVNS.

This clonotype was detected a few times. The chain couples TRBV18 to TRBJ2-3; D gene uncertain. Deletions cut 4 bases from V and 6 bases from J, with 5 bases between. The CDR3 loop spans 11 amino acids. The germline V gene has CDR1 KGHSH and CDR2 LQKENI. CDR3: CASSHRDTQYF. CDR3 bases: TGTGCCAGCTCACATCGGGATACGCAGTATTTT.

This clonotype was counted at least ten times. The chain combines TRBV11-3 with TRBJ2-1, with 15 bases that match TRBD2. Trimming took 5 bases from V and 6 from J; bases not matched to a gene: 5. The CDR3 has 16 residues. In germline, CDR1 is SGHNT, CDR2 YENEEA. This CDR3 is CASSPGLAGGTNEQFF. DNA for the CDR3: TGTGCCAGCAGCCCTGGACTAGCGGGGGGGACCAATGAGCAGTTCTTC.

This chain links TRBV2 with TRBJ2-2; 10 bases agree with TRBD1. Trimming at V came to 8 bases and at J to 6 bases, leaving 3 bases not matched to a gene. Germline V gene lookup returns CDR1 SNHLY and CDR2 FYNNEI. The CDR3 totals 13 residues. CDR3 DNA: TGTGCCAGCGGACAGGGGGAGGCCGGGGAGCTGTTTTTT. Residues: CASGQGEAGELFF.

This clonotype was counted ten times or more. The chain recombines TRBV20-1 with TRBJ1-3, with unresolved D. Trimming removed 4 bases at V and 0 bases at J, with 7 bases between. CDR3 length: 13 amino acids. Per germline, CDR1 DFQATT and CDR2 SNEGSKA (reference sequence). The CDR3 coding sequence is TGCAGTGCTATGTTCAGCTCTGGAAACACCATATATTTT. This sequence encodes CSAMFSSGNTIYF.

The chain couples TRBV18 to TRBJ1-6; D is perhaps TRBD1 (5 bases). The CDR3 has 14 residues. CDR1 is KGHSH, CDR2 LQKENI, per germline. The ends were cut back, 1 base at V and 8 bases at J, with 9 bases in the middle. This CDR3 reads CASSPRGIDSPLHF. In DNA, the CDR3 is TGTGCCAGCTCACCACGGGGGATTGATTCACCCCTCCACTTT.

V and J are TRBV25-1 and TRBJ2-5, with TRBD1 matching 7 bases. The V gene end was trimmed by 5 bases and the J gene end by 1 base; junction bases not matched to a gene: 1. The CDR3 has 13 amino acids. Looked up from germline, CDR1 is MGHDK and CDR2 is SYGVNS. The CDR3 loop reads CASSTGAQETQYF. The CDR3 region has the DNA TGTGCCAGCAGTACAGGGGCCCAAGAGACCCAGTACTTC.

A few counts support this clonotype. This chain uses TRBV7-6 with TRBJ2-1; D uncertain. This CDR3 has 15 amino acids. From germline, CDR1 is SGHVS and CDR2 FNYEAQ. V was trimmed by 5 bases and J by 1 base, leaving 12 bases between them. The CDR3 loop is CASSPSGLSYNEQFF. CDR3 coding DNA: TGTGCCAGCAGCCCTTCAGGCCTTTCCTACAATGAGCAGTTCTTC. Using reference TRBV7-6 and TRBJ2-1 for the parts outside the CDR3, the full variable domain is GAGVSQSPRYKVTKRGQDVALRCDPISGHVSLYWYRQALGQGPEFLTYFNYEAQQDKSGLPNDRFSAERPEGSISTLTIQRTEQRDSAMYRCASSPSGLSYNEQFFGPGTRLTVL.

This clonotype has more than one count but fewer than ten. V and J are TRBV12-3 or TRBV12-4 and TRBJ2-4; no firm D call. The CDR3 sequence is 13 residues long. V shed 6 bases and J shed 1 base, with 7 bases lying between them. CDR3 DNA: TGTGCCAGCAGGCTGGGGGCCAAAAACATTCAGTACTTC. Translating gives CASRLGAKNIQYF.

The rearrangement joins TRBV12-3 or TRBV12-4 to TRBJ2-1; 8 bases are shared with TRBD1. This CDR3 has 15 residues. Trimming took 5 bases from V and 4 from J; bases not matched to a gene: 7. As DNA, the CDR3 is TGTGCCAGCAGTCCCACAGGGGGGATATACAATGAGCAGTTCTTC. As protein: CASSPTGGIYNEQFF.

This chain joins TRBV7-2 and TRBJ2-5, with D perhaps matching TRBD2 (6 bases). Trimming left V 5 bases short and J 5 bases short, with 12 bases between. Germline V gene sequence: CDR1 SGHTA, CDR2 FQGNSA. The CDR3 is 13 residues long. As DNA, the CDR3 is TGTGCCAGCAGCCCGGGGGAACGGGAGACCCAGTACTTC. Its protein is CASSPGERETQYF.